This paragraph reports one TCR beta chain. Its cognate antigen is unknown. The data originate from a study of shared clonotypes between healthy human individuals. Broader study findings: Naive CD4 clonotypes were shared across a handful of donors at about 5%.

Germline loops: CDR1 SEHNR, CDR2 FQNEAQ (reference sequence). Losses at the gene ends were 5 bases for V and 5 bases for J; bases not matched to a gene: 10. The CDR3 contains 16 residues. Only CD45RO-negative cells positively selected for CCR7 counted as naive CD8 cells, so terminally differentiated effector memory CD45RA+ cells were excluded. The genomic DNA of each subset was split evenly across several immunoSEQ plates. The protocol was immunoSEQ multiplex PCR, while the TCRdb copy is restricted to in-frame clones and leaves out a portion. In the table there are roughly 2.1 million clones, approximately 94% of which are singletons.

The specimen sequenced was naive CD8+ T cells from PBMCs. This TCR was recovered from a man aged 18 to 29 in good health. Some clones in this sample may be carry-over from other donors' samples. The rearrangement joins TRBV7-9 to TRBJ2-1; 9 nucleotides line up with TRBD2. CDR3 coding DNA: TGTGCCAGCAGCCCGACAGGGACTAGCCGAAACAATGAGCAGTTCTTC. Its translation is CASSPTGTSRNNEQFF. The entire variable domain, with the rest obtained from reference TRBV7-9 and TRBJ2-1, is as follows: DTGVSQNPRHKITKRGQNVTFRCDPISEHNRLYWYRQTLGQGPEFLTYFQNEAQLEKSRLLSDRFSAERPKGSFSTLEIQRTEQGDSAMYLCASSPTGTSRNNEQFFGPGTRLTVL.